This T cell receptor (beta chain) was captured by sequencing in a study of control samples from healthy donors and cancer patients. The protocol was immunoSEQ multiplex PCR, while the TCRdb copy is restricted to in-frame clones and leaves out a portion. The sample includes about 80,000 clones, around 80% seen only once; the top ten take 9.5% to 13%. The sequenced material came from PBMCs. The source is a man between 60 and 75 years old with head and neck cancer.

CDR3 sequence reads: CASSLPAVLYGYTF. The CDR3 nucleotides read TGTGCCAGCAGTTTACCGGCTGTGCTCTATGGCTACACCTTC. The chain recombines TRBV28 with TRBJ1-2; D is unresolved. The germline CDR1 and CDR2 sequences are MDHEN and SYDVKM. This CDR3 is 14 amino acids long. The germline V and J ends were trimmed by 2 bases and 4 bases, with 11 bases remaining between them.